Sequencing of this T cell receptor beta chain was carried out in a study of vaccination and CD4 T cells after COVID-19. About the research overall: Nasal swab PCR had shown SARS-CoV-2 positivity in the convalescent patients (under ten mild cases, one severe case). The convalescents comprised six males and four females, two of them Hispanic. Median draw time for post-COVID samples was 101 days post-diagnosis (range 35 to 161). Study-wide results and caveats: The median proportion of reactive clones detected only post-vaccination in convalescent patients was around 86%.

This clonotype was picked up a small number of times. What it recognizes is unknown. Time point of the sample: late sampling 161 to 241 days after vaccination in a few convalescent patients. TCRdb re-analysed the PCR reads in MiXCR, keeping a single row per CDR3 protein. There are approximately 40,000 distinct CDR3 sequences in the sample; 36% occur only once, and 5% to 6.5% lies in the top ten. The length of the CDR3 is 16 residues. Germline assignment: CDR1 SNHLY and CDR2 FYNNEI. Between the trimmed V and J ends, which lost 6 bases and 5 bases, there was a span of 22 bases. This receptor was taken from a human donor who had recovered from COVID-19. The rearrangement links TRBV2 to TRBJ1-2; D unresolved. The material sequenced was CD4+ T cells from blood, taken about 7 months after SARS-CoV-2 vaccination. The CDR3 nucleotides read TGTGCCAGCAGCCCCCACGACCGCCGGGGTGGGTATGGCTACACCTTC. Translating it yields CASSPHDRRGGYGYTF.